What follows are 27 T cell receptor beta chains derived from one specimen sequenced in a study of identical twins. Each CDR3 protein is one row after TCRdb ran MiXCR on the 5' RACE reads. The repertoire has more than 1.5 million distinct CDR3 sequences, about 32% of them found once; the top ten carry approximately 0.25%. Sequencing was done on a sample of cord blood. The source is a newborn girl in good health.

This clonotype was counted between two and nine times. This chain joins TRBV20-1 and TRBJ2-1; 10 bases are a match to TRBD2. The CDR3 spans 13 residues. Germline V gives CDR1 DFQATT, CDR2 SNEGSKA (reference sequence). With V trimmed by 5 bases and J by 8 bases, 6 bases remained unmatched. The CDR3 loop is CSAGLAAGDEQFF. The CDR3, as DNA: TGCAGTGCTGGACTAGCGGCGGGCGATGAGCAGTTCTTC.

V and J are TRBV12-3 or TRBV12-4 and TRBJ2-5; D could derive from TRBD1 or TRBD2 (5 bases each). Trimming pared 3 bases from V and 1 base from J, leaving 12 bases between. The CDR3 has 15 amino acids. The CDR3 region is CASSFTTGAQETQYF. In nucleotides, the CDR3 is TGTGCCAGCAGTTTTACTACCGGGGCCCAAGAGACCCAGTACTTC.

The chain links TRBV10-3 to TRBJ2-7; D might be TRBD1 or TRBD2, each matching 5 bases. CDR3 length: 15 residues. Looked up from germline, CDR1 is ENHRY and CDR2 is SYGVKD. Trimming left V 10 bases short and J 0 bases short, with 19 bases between. For the CDR3, the DNA is TGTGCCAACCCTTCCGGGACGTTATGCTCCTACGAGCAGTACTTC. Its translation is CANPSGTLCSYEQYF.

This clonotype has a handful of counts. V gene TRBV6-2 or TRBV6-3 combines with J gene TRBJ2-1; TRBD2 might be the D (5 bases). The CDR3 spans 14 residues. Germline values: CDR1 MNHEY, CDR2 SVGEGT. The V gene lost 5 bases and the J gene lost 10 bases, with 18 bases spanning the gap. The CDR3 reads CASSPHGVPSEQFF. DNA for the CDR3: TGTGCCAGCAGTCCTCACGGGGTTCCGAGCGAGCAGTTCTTC.

The gene calls are TRBV24-1 and TRBJ2-5, with TRBD2 as a possible D gene (6 bases). CDR1 and CDR2 from the germline V gene are KGHDR and SFDVKD. This CDR3 is 13 amino acids long. V lost 5 bases and J 11 bases, leaving 17 bases between the germline ends. In DNA, the CDR3 is TGTGCCACCAGTGCCGCGGGGCGCAATGAGCAGTACTTC. Translated: CATSAAGRNEQYF.

The table lists this clonotype with a few counts. This chain uses TRBV9 with TRBJ2-5; the D is unclear. The DNA end is a closer match to TRBJ2-7, so the J assignment may be wrong. The CDR3 covers 15 residues. Germline-derived CDR1 and CDR2 are SGDLS and YYNGEE. CDR3 nucleotide sequence: TGTGCCAGCAGCGAGGGTGGTTCCCTCCGGGACGAGCAGTACTTC. Amino acids: CASSEGGSLRDEQYF.

J is TRBJ1-2 and V is TRBV7-2, with D unresolved. Per the germline V gene, CDR1 is SGHTA and CDR2 is FQGNSA. Between the trimmed V and J ends, which lost 2 bases and 4 bases, there was a span of 14 bases. This CDR3 spans 15 amino acids. In DNA, the CDR3 is TGTGCCAGCAGCTTAAAGTGGAGGCTTGGCTATGGCTACACCTTC. Encoded protein: CASSLKWRLGYGYTF. Full variable domain (outside the CDR3, taken from reference TRBV7-2 and TRBJ1-2): GAGVSQSPSNKVTEKGKDVELRCDPISGHTALYWYRQSLGQGLEFLIYFQGNSAPDKSGLPSDRFSAERTGGSVSTLTIQRTQQEDSAVYLCASSLKWRLGYGYTFGSGTRLTVV.

This clonotype occurred a few times. The rearrangement joins TRBV25-1 to TRBJ2-7; the D call may be TRBD1 or TRBD2 (5 bases each). Germline V lookup: CDR1 MGHDK, CDR2 SYGVNS. The CDR3 covers 18 residues. V was shortened by 1 base and J by 0 bases, with 19 bases between the two germline ends. The CDR3 DNA sequence: TGTGCCAGCAGTGAATGCGGTCCAGGGAGAGTCCTCTCCTACGAGCAGTACTTC. This translates into CASSECGPGRVLSYEQYF.

The rearrangement uses TRBV19 and TRBJ2-1, with 10 bases fitting TRBD2. CDR3 length: 14 residues. The ends lost 6 bases at V and 9 bases at J; junction bases unmatched: 8. From germline, CDR1 is LNHDA and CDR2 SQIVND (reference sequence). This CDR3 is CASSLAGVSTEQFF. The DNA for the CDR3 is TGTGCCAGTAGCCTAGCGGGAGTCTCCACTGAGCAGTTCTTC.

This clonotype was found a few times. The chain couples TRBV18 to TRBJ2-7, with 8 nucleotides matching TRBD2. The length of the CDR3 is 16 residues. Germline loops: CDR1 KGHSH, CDR2 LQKENI. Unmatched junction bases numbered 8, after V lost 4 bases and J lost 0 bases. The CDR3 DNA sequence: TGTGCCAGCTCACAAGAGACCGGGACTAGCTCCTACGAGCAGTACTTC. Protein sequence: CASSQETGTSSYEQYF.

This chain connects TRBV20-1 to TRBJ2-2; TRBD2 matches 8 bases. After removal of 5 bases from V and 7 bases from J, the junction contained 12 bases not matched to a gene. The V gene's germline CDR1 is DFQATT and CDR2 SNEGSKA (reference sequence). The CDR3 extends over 15 amino acids. CDR3 sequence: CSAPGTRGGYGELFF. The CDR3 bases are TGCAGTGCTCCCGGGACTAGGGGGGGATACGGGGAGCTGTTTTTT.

This clonotype was seen repeatedly, ten times or more. The chain combines TRBV28 with TRBJ2-3, with 7 bases that match TRBD2. The trim removed 2 bases at V and 3 bases at J, leaving 8 bases unmatched. Germline CDR1 reads MDHEN; CDR2 reads SYDVKM. CDR3 length: 16 amino acids. CDR3 amino acids: CASSLLAALGTDTQYF. CDR3 coding DNA: TGTGCCAGCAGTTTACTAGCGGCGCTAGGGACAGATACGCAGTATTTT.

This chain links TRBV28 with TRBJ2-1, with D perhaps matching TRBD1 or TRBD2 (6 bases each). The CDR3 consists of 16 residues. V dropped 1 base and J dropped 4 bases, with 14 bases sitting between them. The germline V gene encodes CDR1 MDHEN and CDR2 SYDVKM. The CDR3 nucleotides read TGTGCCAGCAGTTTATTAGGGGGGCCCCTTTACAATGAGCAGTTCTTC. The encoded protein is CASSLLGGPLYNEQFF.

Details on this clonotype: A much larger clone is a single base away; this may be a read error. The genes are TRBV24-1 and TRBJ1-1, with unresolved D. This CDR3 has 12 amino acids. V lost 4 bases to trimming and J lost 5 bases, with 7 bases between them. Looked up from germline, CDR1 is KGHDR and CDR2 is SFDVKD. The CDR3 DNA follows: TGTGCCACCAGTGACGGGCAGACTGAAGCTTTCTTT. Translating it yields CATSDGQTEAFF.

This clonotype was found a few times. The rearrangement uses TRBV28 and TRBJ2-3; TRBD1 matches at 10 bases. The V segment lost 6 bases and the J segment 3 bases; nucleotides outside the gene matches: 9. The CDR3 has 16 residues. Per the germline V gene, CDR1 is MDHEN and CDR2 is SYDVKM. CDR3 in amino acids: CASRPLDRGPTDTQYF. CDR3 DNA sequence: TGTGCCAGCAGACCCCTCGACAGGGGGCCAACAGATACGCAGTATTTT.

The chain employs TRBV20-1 and TRBJ2-4; D perhaps matches TRBD2 (5 bases). Per the germline V gene, CDR1 is DFQATT and CDR2 is SNEGSKA (reference sequence). V was shortened by 0 bases and J by 13 bases, with 16 bases between the two germline ends. The CDR3 totals 13 residues. The CDR3 region is CSARDPSLAPQYF. The CDR3 coding sequence is TGCAGTGCTAGAGATCCATCTCTAGCTCCCCAGTACTTC.

This clonotype turned up a few times. This chain uses TRBV28 with TRBJ2-3; possible D gene TRBD2, 5 bases. Germline assignment: CDR1 MDHEN and CDR2 SYDVKM. This CDR3 has 17 residues. The V end was cut by 6 bases, the J end by 2 bases, with 21 bases between. Written as DNA, the CDR3 is TGTGCCAGCAGCTTTATACCAGCAGCCCGGGACACAGATACGCAGTATTTT. Translation: CASSFIPAARDTDTQYF.

This clonotype has more than one count but fewer than ten. V gene TRBV12-3 or TRBV12-4 combines with J gene TRBJ2-1, with 8 nucleotides matching TRBD1. Trimming at V came to 2 bases and at J to 6 bases, leaving 18 bases not matched to a gene. The CDR3 loop spans 19 amino acids. This CDR3 is CASSLRRQGLVRTPNEQFF. CDR3 nucleotides: TGTGCCAGCAGTTTACGAAGACAGGGGCTAGTACGGACGCCCAATGAGCAGTTCTTC.

V is TRBV28 and J is TRBJ2-7, with 9 nucleotides matching TRBD1. In germline, CDR1 is MDHEN, CDR2 SYDVKM. The trim removed 5 bases at V and 2 bases at J, leaving 7 bases unmatched. The CDR3 spans 15 residues. The CDR3 DNA reads TGTGCCAGCAGTGTCGGGACAGGGAAGCCCTACGAGCAGTACTTC. This gives the protein CASSVGTGKPYEQYF.

Concerning this clonotype: Given a much more abundant clone one base away, this may be a read error. The V call is TRBV7-8, the J call TRBJ1-2; 7 nucleotides align to TRBD1. This CDR3 is built from 13 residues. Germline CDR1 reads SGHVS; CDR2 reads FQNEAQ. V lost 4 bases and J lost 6; bases outside the gene matches: 5. The CDR3 loop is CASSSGQYHGYTF. The CDR3 DNA reads TGTGCCAGCAGCTCGGGACAGTACCATGGCTACACCTTC.

V usage is TRBV12-3 or TRBV12-4 and J usage is TRBJ1-5, with unresolved D. Trimming removed 5 bases from V and 2 bases from J, with 13 bases in between. The CDR3 covers 15 residues. The CDR3 spells CASSPDPRGNQPQHF. The CDR3 region has the DNA TGTGCCAGCAGTCCCGACCCCCGAGGCAATCAGCCCCAGCATTTT.

The rearrangement uses TRBV29-1 and TRBJ2-7, with D possibly called TRBD1 or TRBD2 (5 bases each). The germline gives CDR1 SQVTM, CDR2 ANQGSEA. The CDR3 is 12 amino acids. V was trimmed by 4 bases and J by 5 bases, leaving 12 bases between them. CDR3 in amino acids: CSVASGDHEQYF. DNA of the CDR3: TGCAGCGTTGCCTCTGGGGACCACGAGCAGTACTTC.

This clonotype was found a few times. At one end, the junction sequence differs from germline, possibly due to a read error. The V gene is TRBV7-7, the J gene TRBJ1-5; the match to TRBD1 covers 9 bases. From germline, CDR1 is SSHAT and CDR2 FNYEAQ (reference sequence). This CDR3 is built from 17 residues. The CDR3 DNA is TGTGCTAGCAGCTCATACAGGGGGCACATCCCAAATCAGCCCCAGCATTTT. This codes for CASSSYRGHIPNQPQHF. Filled out from reference TRBV7-7 and TRBJ1-5, the complete variable domain reads GAGVSQSPRYKVTKRGQDVTLRCDPISSHATLYWYQQALGQGPEFLTYFNYEAQPDKSGLPSDRFSAERPEGSISTLTIQRTEQRDSAMYRCASSSYRGHIPNQPQHFGDGTRLSIL.

The chain uses TRBV27 and TRBJ2-1; TRBD2 aligns across 9 bases. The trim removed 5 bases at V and 13 bases at J, leaving 18 bases unmatched. The CDR3 has 16 amino acids. Germline lookup yields CDR1 MNHEY and CDR2 SMNVEV (reference sequence). The DNA of the CDR3 is TGTGCCAGCAGTCCTGACCCTAGCGGGGTCCAAGAGACCCAGTTCTTC. Encoded protein: CASSPDPSGVQETQFF.

This clonotype was observed a single time. Possible read error: a much larger clone is one base away. The V call is TRBV6-6, the J call TRBJ2-5; D gene unclear. The CDR3 runs to 13 residues. Germline assignment: CDR1 MNHNY and CDR2 SVGAGI (reference sequence). The CDR3 sequence: CACSYSNWETQYF. In nucleotides, the CDR3 is TGTGCCTGCAGTTACTCGAACTGGGAGACCCAGTACTTC.

The CDR3 loop reads CASSVRYNSPLHF. As DNA, the CDR3 is TGTGCCAGCAGTGTCCGTTATAATTCACCCCTCCACTTT. V usage is TRBV25-1 and J usage is TRBJ1-6; D is unresolved. Germline V CDR1 and CDR2: MGHDK, SYGVNS. This CDR3 is built from 13 residues. Trimming shortened V by 4 bases and J by 4 bases, and 5 bases separated the two germline ends.

This clonotype was picked up many times. This sequence joins TRBV20-1 and TRBJ2-5, with no clear D. The CDR3 sequence is 12 residues long. Germline V CDR1 and CDR2: DFQATT, SNEGSKA (reference sequence). The ends were cut back, 3 bases at V and 1 base at J, with 6 bases in the middle. CDR3 in amino acids: CSASSGQETQYF. The CDR3 DNA is TGCAGTGCTAGTTCCGGCCAAGAGACCCAGTACTTC.